The present T cell receptor (beta chain) was sequenced within a study of T cells in Graves' hyperthyroidism and ophthalmopathy. The germline V and J ends were trimmed by 8 bases and 4 bases, with 17 bases remaining between them. This CDR3 is 14 amino acids long. CDR1 is SGHTA and CDR2 is FQGNSA in the germline V gene. Researchers amplified the TCR beta CDR3 regions from RNA transcripts. The study used the HTBI primer set for a first-round RT-PCR of the TCR CDR3. TCRdb re-analysed the multiplex PCR reads in MiXCR, keeping a single row per CDR3 protein. The sample carries hundreds of thousands of distinct CDR3 sequences, approximately 40% recorded once. A word on this clonotype: No antigen is known for it.

Study findings and constraints: Before onset, ophthalmopathy was predicted by the model a median roughly 6.8 months earlier. A model using 13 V-J features told ophthalmopathy apart from stable hyperthyroidism. Also found in blood were most expanded thyroid clonotypes above 0.001.

This chain links TRBV7-2 with TRBJ1-1; unclear D gene. This sequence originates from a man aged 18 to 30 with Graves' hyperthyroidism. The specimen was blood. The CDR3 DNA follows: TGTGCCAGCTACGTAGGGCCCTTCAGCACTGAAGCTTTCTTT. Encoded protein: CASYVGPFSTEAFF. The whole variable domain, filled in from reference TRBV7-2 and TRBJ1-1, reads GAGVSQSPSNKVTEKGKDVELRCDPISGHTALYWYRQSLGQGLEFLIYFQGNSAPDKSGLPSDRFSAERTGGSVSTLTIQRTQQEDSAVYLCASYVGPFSTEAFFGQGTRLTVV.